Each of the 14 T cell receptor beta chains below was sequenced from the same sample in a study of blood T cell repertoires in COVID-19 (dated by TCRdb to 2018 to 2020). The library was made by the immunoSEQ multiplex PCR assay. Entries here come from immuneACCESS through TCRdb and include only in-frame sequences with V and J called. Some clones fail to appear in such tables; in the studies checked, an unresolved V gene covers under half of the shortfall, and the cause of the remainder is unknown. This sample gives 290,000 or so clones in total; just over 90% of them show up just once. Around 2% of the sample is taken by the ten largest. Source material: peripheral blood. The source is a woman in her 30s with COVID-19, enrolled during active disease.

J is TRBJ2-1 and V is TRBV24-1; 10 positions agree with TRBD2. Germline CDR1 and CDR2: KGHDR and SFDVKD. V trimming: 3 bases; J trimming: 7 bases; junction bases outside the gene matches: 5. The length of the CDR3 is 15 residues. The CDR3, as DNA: TGTGCCACCAGTGATGGTAGCGGGAGGAGGAATGAGCAGTTCTTC. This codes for CATSDGSGRRNEQFF.

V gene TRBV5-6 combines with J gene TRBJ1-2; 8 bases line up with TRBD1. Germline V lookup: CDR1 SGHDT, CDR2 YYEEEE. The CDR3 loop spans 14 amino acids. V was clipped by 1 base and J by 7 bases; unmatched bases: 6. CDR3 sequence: CASSLQDRVSGYTF. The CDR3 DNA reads TGTGCCAGCAGCTTGCAGGACAGGGTCTCTGGCTACACCTTC.

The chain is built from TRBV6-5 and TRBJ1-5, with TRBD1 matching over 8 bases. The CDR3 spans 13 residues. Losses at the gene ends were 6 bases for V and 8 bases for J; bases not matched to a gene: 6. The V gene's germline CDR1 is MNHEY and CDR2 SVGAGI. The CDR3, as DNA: TGTGCCAGCAGGAGACAGGGGAGTGAGCCCCAGCATTTT. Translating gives CASRRQGSEPQHF.

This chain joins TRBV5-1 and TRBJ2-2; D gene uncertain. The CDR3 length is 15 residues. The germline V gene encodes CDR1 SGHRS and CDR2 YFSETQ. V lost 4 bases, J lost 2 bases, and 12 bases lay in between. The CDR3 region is CASSIRLANTGELFF. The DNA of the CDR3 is TGCGCCAGCAGCATCCGTCTGGCTAACACCGGGGAGCTGTTTTTT. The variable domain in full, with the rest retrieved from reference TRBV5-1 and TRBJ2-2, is KAGVTQTPRYLIKTRGQQVTLSCSPISGHRSVSWYQQTPGQGLQFLFEYFSETQRNKGNFPGRFSGRQFSNSRSEMNVSTLELGDSALYLCASSIRLANTGELFFGEGSRLTVL.

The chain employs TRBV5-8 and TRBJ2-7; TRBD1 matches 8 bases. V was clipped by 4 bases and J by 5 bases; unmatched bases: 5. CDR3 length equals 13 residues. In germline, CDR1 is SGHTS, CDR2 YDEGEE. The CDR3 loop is CASSPDRVNEQYF. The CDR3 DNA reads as TGTGCCAGCAGCCCGGACAGGGTCAACGAGCAGTACTTC.

The CDR3 DNA reads TGTGCCAGCAGTGCGACGGGGACTTATGGCTACACCTTC. Translation: CASSATGTYGYTF. This chain uses TRBV28 with TRBJ1-2; weak D call: TRBD1 (5 bases). This CDR3 has 13 amino acids. V dropped 5 bases and J dropped 5 bases, with 12 bases sitting between them. CDR1 and CDR2 from the germline V gene are MDHEN and SYDVKM.

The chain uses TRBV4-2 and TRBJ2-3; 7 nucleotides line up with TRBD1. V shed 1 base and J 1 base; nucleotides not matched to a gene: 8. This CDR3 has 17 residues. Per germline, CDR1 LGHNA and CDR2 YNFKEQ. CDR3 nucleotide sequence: TGTGCCAGCAGCCAAGGTCCTTGGGACAGAGGCACAGATACGCAGTATTTT. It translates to CASSQGPWDRGTDTQYF.

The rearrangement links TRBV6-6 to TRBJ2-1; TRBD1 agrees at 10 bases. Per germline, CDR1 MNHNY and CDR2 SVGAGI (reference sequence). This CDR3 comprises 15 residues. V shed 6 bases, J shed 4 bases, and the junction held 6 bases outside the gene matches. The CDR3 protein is CASSPRDRGYNEQFF. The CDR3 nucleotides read TGTGCCAGCAGCCCCCGGGACAGGGGTTACAATGAGCAGTTCTTC.

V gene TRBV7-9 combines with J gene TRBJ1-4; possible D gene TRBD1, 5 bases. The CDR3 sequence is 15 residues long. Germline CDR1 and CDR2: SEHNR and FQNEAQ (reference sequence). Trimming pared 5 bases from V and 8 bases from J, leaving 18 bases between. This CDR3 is CASSPSRGRGEKLFF. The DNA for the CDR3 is TGTGCCAGCAGCCCCAGCCGGGGTCGGGGGGAAAAACTGTTTTTT. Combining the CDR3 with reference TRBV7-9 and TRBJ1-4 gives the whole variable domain DTGVSQNPRHKITKRGQNVTFRCDPISEHNRLYWYRQTLGQGPEFLTYFQNEAQLEKSRLLSDRFSAERPKGSFSTLEIQRTEQGDSAMYLCASSPSRGRGEKLFFGSGTQLSVL.

The CDR3 loop is CASSVDSGNNEQFF. The CDR3, as DNA: TGTGCCAGCAGCGTAGATTCAGGGAACAATGAGCAGTTCTTC. The chain recombines TRBV9 with TRBJ2-1; a possible D gene is TRBD1 (5 bases). The CDR3 is made up of 14 amino acids. Trimming took 0 bases from V and 5 from J, leaving 9 bases between them. Germline loops: CDR1 SGDLS, CDR2 YYNGEE.

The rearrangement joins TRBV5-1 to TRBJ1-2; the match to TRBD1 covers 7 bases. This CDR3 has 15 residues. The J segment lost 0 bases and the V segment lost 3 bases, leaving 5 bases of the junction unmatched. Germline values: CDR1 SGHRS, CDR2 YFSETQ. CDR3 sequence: CASSSRGQSNYGYTF. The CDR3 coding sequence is TGCGCCAGCAGCTCTAGGGGACAGTCTAACTATGGCTACACCTTC.

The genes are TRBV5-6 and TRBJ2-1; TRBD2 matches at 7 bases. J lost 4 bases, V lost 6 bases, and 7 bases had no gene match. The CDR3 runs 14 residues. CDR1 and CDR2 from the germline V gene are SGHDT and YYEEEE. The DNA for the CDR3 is TGTGCCAGCACCCGGCAGGGAGGGTACAATGAGCAGTTCTTC. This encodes CASTRQGGYNEQFF.

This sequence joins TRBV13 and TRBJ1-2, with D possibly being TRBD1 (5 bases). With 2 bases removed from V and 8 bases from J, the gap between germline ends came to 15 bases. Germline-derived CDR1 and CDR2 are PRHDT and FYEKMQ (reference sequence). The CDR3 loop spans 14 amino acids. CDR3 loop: CASSLISGRGGYTF. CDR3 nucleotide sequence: TGTGCCAGCAGCTTAATATCAGGGCGGGGAGGCTACACCTTC.

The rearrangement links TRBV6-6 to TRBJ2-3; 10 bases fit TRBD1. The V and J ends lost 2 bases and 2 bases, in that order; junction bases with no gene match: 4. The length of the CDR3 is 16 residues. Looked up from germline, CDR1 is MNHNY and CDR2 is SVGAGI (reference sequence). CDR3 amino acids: CASSYTGTGDTDTQYF. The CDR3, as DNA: TGTGCCAGCAGTTACACCGGGACAGGGGACACAGATACGCAGTATTTT.